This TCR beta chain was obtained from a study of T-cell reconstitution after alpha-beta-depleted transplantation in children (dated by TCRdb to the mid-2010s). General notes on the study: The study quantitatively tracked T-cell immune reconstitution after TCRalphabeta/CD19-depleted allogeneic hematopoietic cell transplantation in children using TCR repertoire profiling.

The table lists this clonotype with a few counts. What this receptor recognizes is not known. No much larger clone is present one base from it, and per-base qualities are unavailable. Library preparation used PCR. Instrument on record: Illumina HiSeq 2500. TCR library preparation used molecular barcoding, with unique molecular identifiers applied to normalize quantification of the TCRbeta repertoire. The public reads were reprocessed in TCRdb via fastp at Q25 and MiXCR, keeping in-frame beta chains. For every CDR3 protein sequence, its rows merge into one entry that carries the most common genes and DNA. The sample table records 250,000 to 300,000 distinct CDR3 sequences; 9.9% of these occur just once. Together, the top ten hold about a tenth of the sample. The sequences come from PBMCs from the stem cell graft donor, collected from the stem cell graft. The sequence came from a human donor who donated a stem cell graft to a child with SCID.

The bases are TGCAGTGCTAGTGGCGGTGGGGGTGGCCGAGGAGGTTACGAGCAGTACTTC. This encodes CSASGGGGGRGGYEQYF. Recombination connected TRBV20-1 to TRBJ2-7, with the D segment possibly TRBD1 or TRBD2, each aligning over 5 bases. Its CDR3 holds 17 amino acids, cysteine through phenylalanine. Just CDR3 DNA is preserved here, 51 bases in frame from base 1. V and J lose 3 bases and 4 bases, and a span of 25 bases separates them. From a lookup of the germline V gene (reference sequence), CDR1 and CDR2 are DFQATT and SNEGSKA.